The following is a T cell receptor (beta chain) sequence with its context. Its antigen is unidentified. This entry is derived from a study of shared clonotypes between healthy human individuals. The study, taken as a whole, reports: The authors expected sequencing depth to affect clonotype sharing among donors. Only blood was sampled; tissue repertoires likely differ.

The CDR3 consists of 14 residues. Germline CDR1 reads MNHNS; CDR2 reads SASEGT. V gave up 7 bases and J gave up 7 bases; unmatched junction bases: 8. An approximately 200 ng quantity of DNA, 25,000 to 30,000 T cell genomes, went into the sorted-subset replicate PCRs. Data came from immunoSEQ multiplex PCR; TCRdb stores just in-frame clones and leaves some out. This table has more than 2 million clones, 95% appearing once. The sequencing sample was made of naive CD4+ T cells sorted from blood. This sample's subset: CD45RA+ positively selected. The source is a man younger than 35 in good health. The V and J genes are TRBV6-1 and TRBJ1-5; 9 positions agree with TRBD1. CDR3 coding DNA: TGTGCCAGCAAACTGGGACAGGGAGGCCAGCCCCAGCATTTT. This codes for CASKLGQGGQPQHF.